Only one count was recorded for the clone carrying this TCR beta chain. The sample belongs to a study of blood T cell repertoires in COVID-19. The age range of participants was 18 to 89 years, with residence in about two dozen US areas. Participant-reported clinical history was the basis for cohort assignment. Per the original data handling: Reference gene primer amplification gave nucleated cell count estimates. The method was immunoSEQ multiplex PCR; TCRdb's version includes in-frame clones alone and lacks a portion of them. V and J calls and clone size come straight from that table; D and trimming were deduced from the DNA. The data show 200,000 to 300,000 clones, approximately 83% seen once. The sequenced material came from PBMCs or T cells enriched from blood (not recorded which). This clonotype originated in a middle-aged woman who had been exposed to COVID-19.

The CDR3 bases are TGTGCCAGCATCAAACGCCGACTAGCGGGGGGGAGGGATACGCAGTATTTT. It translates to CASIKRRLAGGRDTQYF. The V call is TRBV7-9, the J call TRBJ2-3, with 14 bases matching TRBD2. J gave up 6 bases and V 7 bases, and 12 bases lay outside the gene matches. The CDR3 spans 17 residues. The V gene's germline CDR1 is SEHNR and CDR2 FQNEAQ (reference sequence).